A single count supports the clone carrying this T cell receptor beta chain. This record comes from a study of T cell changes during pregnancy in multiple sclerosis. Assay used: immunoSEQ multiplex PCR; TCRdb lists only in-frame clones, some missing. The sample lists 90,000 or so clones; approximately 90% were seen once. The CDR3 contains 15 residues. This clonotype was obtained from a female donor in good health, enrolled as a control in a pregnancy study. The material sequenced was peripheral blood, taken in the first trimester of pregnancy. The chain employs TRBV12-2 and TRBJ1-6; TRBD1, the table's D call, lacks a check against the DNA. TRBV12-2 is a recognized pseudogene. The CDR3 is CASRLQGSEGSPLHF. DNA of the CDR3: TGTGCAAGTCGCTTACAGGGCTCGGAAGGTTCACCCCTCCACTTT.